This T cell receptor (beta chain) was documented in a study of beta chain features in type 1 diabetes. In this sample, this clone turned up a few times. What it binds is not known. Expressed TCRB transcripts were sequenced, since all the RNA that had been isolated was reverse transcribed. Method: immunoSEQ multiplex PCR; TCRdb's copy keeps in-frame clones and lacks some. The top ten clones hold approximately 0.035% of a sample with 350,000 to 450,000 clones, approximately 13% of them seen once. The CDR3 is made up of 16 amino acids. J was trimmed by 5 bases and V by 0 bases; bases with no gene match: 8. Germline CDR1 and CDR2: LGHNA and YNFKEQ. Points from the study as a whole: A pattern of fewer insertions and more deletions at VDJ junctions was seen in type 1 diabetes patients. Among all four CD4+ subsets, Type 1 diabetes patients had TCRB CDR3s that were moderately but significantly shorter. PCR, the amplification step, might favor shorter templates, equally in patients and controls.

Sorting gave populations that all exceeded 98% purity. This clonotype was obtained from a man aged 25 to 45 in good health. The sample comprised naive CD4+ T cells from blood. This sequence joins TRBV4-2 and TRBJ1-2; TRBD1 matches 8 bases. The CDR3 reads CASSQDRGDRGYGYTF. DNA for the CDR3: TGTGCCAGCAGCCAAGATCGGGGAGACAGGGGATATGGCTACACCTTC.